The clone carrying this TCR beta chain appeared many times. The data were taken from a study of T cells in Graves' hyperthyroidism and ophthalmopathy. Amplification of TCR beta CDR3 regions used RNA as the template. TCR CDR3 regions were first amplified by RT-PCR with HTBI primers. From the multiplex PCR reads, TCRdb called clonotypes with MiXCR, one entry per CDR3 protein. The sample lists 330,000 or so distinct CDR3 sequences, about a sixth occurring once. Source material: blood. The TCR comes from a woman aged 35 to 49 with Graves' ophthalmopathy.

CDR3: CASSYSRLAGGPRRGGEQYF. The CDR3 DNA is TGTGCCAGCAGTTACTCGAGACTAGCGGGAGGGCCTCGTCGGGGTGGCGAGCAGTACTTC. The rearrangement links TRBV6-2 or TRBV6-3 to TRBJ2-7, with 14 bases lining up with TRBD2. The CDR3 totals 20 residues. Germline V lookup: CDR1 MNHEY, CDR2 SVGEGT. V lost 0 bases to trimming and J lost 6 bases; unmatched junction nucleotides: 16.